These 18 T cell receptor beta chains originate from one sample sequenced in a study of blood T cell repertoires in COVID-19. This table comes from immunoSEQ multiplex PCR, and its TCRdb copy is limited to in-frame clones, with some not included. The top ten hold 18% of the sample, which has under 200,000 clones, more than 65% seen once. The specimen sequenced was PBMCs or T cells enriched from blood (not recorded which). The receptors stem from a man aged 55 to 70 who had recovered from COVID-19.

V gene TRBV28 combines with J gene TRBJ1-5; 10 bases agree with TRBD1. The CDR3 length is 16 residues. CDR1 is MDHEN, CDR2 SYDVKM, per germline. J gave up 6 bases and V 4 bases, and 9 bases lay outside the gene matches. The CDR3 loop is CASSSGGQGEGQPQHF. CDR3 sequence (DNA): TGTGCCAGCAGTTCCGGTGGACAGGGGGAAGGTCAGCCCCAGCATTTT.

This clone was seen only a few times. This rearrangement joins TRBV28 to TRBJ1-5; tentative D call: TRBD1 (6 bases). The CDR3 length is 13 residues. Germline values: CDR1 MDHEN, CDR2 SYDVKM. Trimming stripped 10 bases from V and 4 bases from J, with 14 bases between. The CDR3 region has the DNA TGTGCCACCGGGGCAGGGGCTAATCAGCCCCAGCATTTT. Encoded protein: CATGAGANQPQHF.

The V and J genes are TRBV29-1 and TRBJ1-2; no clear D. Per germline, CDR1 SQVTM and CDR2 ANQGSEA. V was trimmed by 6 bases and J by 0 bases, leaving 5 bases between them. CDR3 length: 11 residues. CDR3 sequence (DNA): TGCAGCGTCCAATCTAACTATGGCTACACCTTC. Translated, it gives CSVQSNYGYTF.

J is TRBJ1-4 and V is TRBV5-1, with D possibly TRBD1 on 5 matching bases. From germline, CDR1 is SGHRS and CDR2 YFSETQ. With 0 bases removed from V and 5 bases from J, the gap between germline ends came to 11 bases. This CDR3 contains 15 residues. CDR3 sequence (DNA): TGCGCCAGCAGCTTGGGGCGGGGGGAAAATGAAAAACTGTTTTTT. It is translated as CASSLGRGENEKLFF.

V and J are TRBV20-1 and TRBJ2-1; tentatively, D is TRBD2 (7 bases). The V gene's germline CDR1 is DFQATT and CDR2 SNEGSKA (reference sequence). The length of the CDR3 is 14 residues. The V end was cut by 3 bases, the J end by 8 bases, with 17 bases between. In DNA form, the CDR3 reads TGCAGTGCTAGTCCCCCCGGGGGGCCGTATGAGCAGTTCTTC. This encodes CSASPPGGPYEQFF.

The chain recombines TRBV7-9 with TRBJ1-5, with 12 nucleotides matching TRBD1. CDR1 is SEHNR and CDR2 is FQNEAQ in the germline V gene (reference sequence). The ends lost 3 bases at V and 6 bases at J; junction bases unmatched: 6. The CDR3 has 16 amino acids. The CDR3 region has the DNA TGTGCCAGCAGCTTCGGGACAGGGGGCATGGGTCAGCCCCAGCATTTT. It specifies CASSFGTGGMGQPQHF.

This chain links TRBV3-1 (or the pseudogene TRBV3-2) with TRBJ1-1; D perhaps matches TRBD1 (6 bases). The CDR3 length is 13 residues. Trimming cost V 3 bases and J 5 bases, with 10 bases left between them. Germline V gene lookup returns CDR1 LGHDT and CDR2 YNNKEL (reference sequence). CDR3 in amino acids: CASSQGAGTEAFF. The CDR3 coding sequence is TGTGCCAGCAGCCAGGGGGCTGGGACTGAAGCTTTCTTT.

J is TRBJ1-4 and V is TRBV9; no firm D call. Trimming removed 0 bases at V and 4 bases at J, with 13 bases between. This CDR3 spans 16 amino acids. From germline, CDR1 is SGDLS and CDR2 YYNGEE. CDR3 sequence: CASSVGQGAVNEKLFF. In DNA, the CDR3 is TGTGCCAGCAGCGTAGGACAAGGAGCGGTTAATGAAAAACTGTTTTTT.

The chain recombines TRBV15 with TRBJ2-7, with unresolved D. The length of the CDR3 is 14 residues. Germline CDR1 LNHNV, CDR2 YYDKDF (reference sequence). V lost 5 bases and J lost 4, with 15 bases in between. The CDR3 bases are TGTGCCACCAGCCCCCGGAGTGAAGGATACGAGCAGTACTTC. This codes for CATSPRSEGYEQYF.

This rearrangement joins TRBV5-5 to TRBJ1-2, with D perhaps matching TRBD1 (6 bases). This CDR3 region has 16 residues. V gave up 0 bases and J gave up 2 bases, with 14 bases separating them. The germline V gene encodes CDR1 SGHKS and CDR2 YYEKEE (reference sequence). CDR3 coding DNA: TGTGCCAGCAGCTTGGGCCGGGACACCCGCAACTATGGCTACACCTTC. Translating gives CASSLGRDTRNYGYTF.

V usage is TRBV6-5 and J usage is TRBJ1-1, with D perhaps TRBD1 (5 bases). V was cut by 4 bases and J by 3 bases, with 9 bases left in between. The CDR3 extends over 13 amino acids. The V gene's germline CDR1 is MNHEY and CDR2 SVGAGI. In nucleotides, the CDR3 is TGTGCCAGCAGTTTTACAGGCGACACTGAAGCTTTCTTT. This encodes CASSFTGDTEAFF.

In DNA form, the CDR3 reads TGTGCCAGTAGTCAAGGGACAGGGTTTTACGAGCAGTACTTC. It yields the protein CASSQGTGFYEQYF. The rearrangement uses TRBV19 and TRBJ2-7; 9 bases fit TRBD1. The CDR3 has 14 amino acids. After removal of 5 bases from V and 4 bases from J, the junction contained 6 bases not matched to a gene. Looked up from germline, CDR1 is LNHDA and CDR2 is SQIVND (reference sequence). Variable domain in full (rest from reference TRBV19 and TRBJ2-7): DGGITQSPKYLFRKEGQNVTLSCEQNLNHDAMYWYRQDPGQGLRLIYYSQIVNDFQKGDIAEGYSVSREKKESFPLTVTSAQKNPTAFYLCASSQGTGFYEQYFGPGTRLTVT.

This chain's CDR3 is CASSENPPGRAGYGYTF. In DNA form, the CDR3 reads TGTGCCAGCAGTGAGAATCCGCCCGGACGGGCGGGCTATGGCTACACCTTC. J is TRBJ1-2 and V is TRBV2, with D uncertain. This CDR3 region has 17 residues. The V gene lost 3 bases and the J gene lost 4 bases, with 21 bases spanning the gap. In germline, CDR1 is SNHLY, CDR2 FYNNEI.

Concerning this clone itself: The junction does not match germline at one end; this may be a read error. The V gene is TRBV7-7, the J gene TRBJ2-5; 7 bases are a match to TRBD1. This CDR3 has 15 residues. Germline V gene sequence: CDR1 SSHAT, CDR2 FNYEAQ (reference sequence). CDR3 nucleotides: TGTGCTAGCAGCTCACTCGGGACAGCCCAAGAGACCCAGTACTTC. This sequence encodes CASSSLGTAQETQYF.

This chain uses TRBV7-6 with TRBJ1-4; 7 positions agree with TRBD1. This CDR3 spans 13 amino acids. Germline CDR1 and CDR2: SGHVS and FNYEAQ. The junction had 7 bases not matched to a gene; V was cut back by 10 bases and J by 5 bases. The CDR3 sequence is CATRGQRNEKLFF. The DNA for the CDR3 is TGTGCCACTAGGGGGCAAAGGAATGAAAAACTGTTTTTT.

In its sample, this clone was seen a few times. The chain has TRBV2 and TRBJ2-3; unclear D gene. V dropped 5 bases and J dropped 0 bases, with 24 bases sitting between them. The CDR3 sequence is 19 residues long. Germline CDR1 and CDR2: SNHLY and FYNNEI. The CDR3 region is CASSSGLSSGKTSTDTQYF. The CDR3 DNA follows: TGTGCCAGCAGTTCCGGGTTATCGAGTGGTAAAACTAGCACAGATACGCAGTATTTT. The whole variable domain, remainder taken from reference TRBV2 and TRBJ2-3, is EPEVTQTPSHQVTQMGQEVILRCVPISNHLYFYWYRQILGQKVEFLVSFYNNEISEKSEIFDDQFSVERPDGSNFTLKIRSTKLEDSAMYFCASSSGLSSGKTSTDTQYFGPGTRLTVL.

The chain carries TRBV19 and TRBJ1-2; D is unresolved. CDR1 LNHDA and CDR2 SQIVND come from the germline V gene (reference sequence). Trimming took 3 bases from V and 2 from J, leaving 19 bases between them. The CDR3 totals 17 residues. The CDR3 loop is CASSILRRARPNYGYTF. DNA of the CDR3: TGTGCCAGTAGTATTCTGAGACGCGCGAGGCCGAACTATGGCTACACCTTC.

The rearrangement links TRBV7-9 to TRBJ1-1; D might be TRBD1 (6 bases). The CDR3 is 14 amino acids. The ends were cut back, 1 base at V and 6 bases at J, with 12 bases in the middle. Germline V CDR1 and CDR2: SEHNR, FQNEAQ (reference sequence). CDR3 nucleotides: TGTGCCAGCAGCTTAGTTCAGGGGAGAGCTGAAGCTTTCTTT. The encoded protein is CASSLVQGRAEAFF.